The TCR beta chain under discussion was sequenced for a study of blood T cell repertoires in COVID-19. The method was immunoSEQ multiplex PCR; TCRdb's version includes in-frame clones alone and lacks a portion of them. The profile shows more than 80,000 clones, just under 80% of them singletons. V trimming: 5 bases; J trimming: 1 base; junction bases outside the gene matches: 6. The CDR3 has 15 residues. Germline lookup yields CDR1 SQVTM and CDR2 ANQGSEA. The J gene is TRBJ1-5, the V gene TRBV29-1; TRBD1 aligns across 9 bases. The material sequenced was peripheral blood. This TCR was sampled from a human donor in a cohort sampled during active COVID-19. CDR3: CSVTGTGLSNQPQHF. CDR3 sequence (DNA): TGCAGCGTTACCGGGACAGGGTTAAGCAATCAGCCCCAGCATTTT.